The 29 T cell receptor beta chains presented below share a single source sample, sequenced in a study of blood T cell repertoires in COVID-19. Data came from immunoSEQ multiplex PCR; TCRdb stores just in-frame clones and leaves some out. The profile shows 200,000 to 250,000 clones, over 65% of them singletons. Sequencing used PBMCs or T cells enriched from blood (not recorded which). These receptor sequences come from a woman in her fifties or sixties who had recovered from COVID-19.

This clone was seen once. The chain links TRBV19 to TRBJ1-2; TRBD1 might be the D (6 bases). The V end lost 3 bases, the J end lost 5 bases, and 16 bases lay between the germline ends. This CDR3 comprises 15 residues. Germline values: CDR1 LNHDA, CDR2 SQIVND (reference sequence). Written as DNA, the CDR3 is TGTGCCAGTAGTATTGGAGGGGGGGCAGCTTATGGCTACACCTTC. As protein: CASSIGGGAAYGYTF.

This chain connects TRBV18 to TRBJ1-5; no clear D gene. With 2 bases removed from V and 4 bases from J, the gap between germline ends came to 15 bases. There are 16 residues in the CDR3. Germline V CDR1 and CDR2: KGHSH, LQKENI. The CDR3 is CASSPGMEVGNQPQHF. In DNA, the CDR3 is TGTGCCAGCTCACCAGGCATGGAGGTGGGTAATCAGCCCCAGCATTTT.

In DNA form, the CDR3 reads TGCGCCAGCAGCTTGGAGGCAGGGATCGGAGCTTTCTTT. Residues: CASSLEAGIGAFF. The V gene is TRBV5-1, the J gene TRBJ1-1, with D tentatively TRBD1 (5 bases). Trimming cost V 0 bases and J 10 bases, with 13 bases left between them. The CDR3 has 13 amino acids. Germline values: CDR1 SGHRS, CDR2 YFSETQ.

This chain joins TRBV6-5 and TRBJ2-1, with 10 bases fitting TRBD1. The V and J ends lost 6 bases and 7 bases, in that order; junction bases with no gene match: 6. CDR3 length: 14 amino acids. Germline assignment: CDR1 MNHEY and CDR2 SVGAGI. The CDR3 sequence is CASRTGGAWNEQFF. In DNA form, the CDR3 reads TGTGCCAGCAGGACAGGGGGCGCGTGGAATGAGCAGTTCTTC.

The genes are TRBV19 and TRBJ1-2; the D gene is possibly TRBD1 (6 bases). In germline, CDR1 is LNHDA, CDR2 SQIVND (reference sequence). The CDR3 totals 16 residues. Between the trimmed V and J ends, which lost 5 bases and 6 bases, there was a span of 22 bases. The CDR3 reads CASSPQAQGPGHGYTF. DNA for the CDR3: TGTGCCAGTAGTCCCCAGGCGCAGGGGCCCGGCCATGGCTACACCTTC. Using reference TRBV19 and TRBJ1-2 for the parts outside the CDR3, the full variable domain is DGGITQSPKYLFRKEGQNVTLSCEQNLNHDAMYWYRQDPGQGLRLIYYSQIVNDFQKGDIAEGYSVSREKKESFPLTVTSAQKNPTAFYLCASSPQAQGPGHGYTFGSGTRLTVV.

The gene calls are TRBV2 and TRBJ2-5; possible D gene TRBD2, 5 bases. Looked up from germline, CDR1 is SNHLY and CDR2 is FYNNEI. V was pared by 3 bases and J by 3 bases, with 14 bases between. The CDR3 is 15 residues long. The CDR3 sequence: CASSDRGSVEETQYF. In DNA, the CDR3 is TGTGCCAGCAGTGATCGCGGGTCGGTGGAAGAGACCCAGTACTTC.

The rearrangement links TRBV19 to TRBJ2-2; D gene uncertain. There are 14 residues in the CDR3. The germline V and J ends were trimmed by 7 bases and 2 bases, with 11 bases remaining between them. In germline, CDR1 is LNHDA, CDR2 SQIVND (reference sequence). CDR3 DNA sequence: TGTGCCAGTATGCATGGCAGAAACACCGGGGAGCTGTTTTTT. Encoded protein: CASMHGRNTGELFF.

This chain connects TRBV18 to TRBJ2-1, with TRBD2 matching 15 bases. This CDR3 contains 18 residues. The junction had 9 bases not matched to a gene; V was cut back by 3 bases and J by 6 bases. Per germline, CDR1 KGHSH and CDR2 LQKENI. The CDR3 sequence: CASSPPGLAGGGVNEQFF. CDR3 DNA: TGTGCCAGCTCACCTCCGGGACTAGCGGGAGGCGGGGTCAATGAGCAGTTCTTC.

CDR3 bases: TGTGCCAGCAGCTTAGATAGAGCGGGAGGGCTCAATGAGCAGTTCTTC. It is translated as CASSLDRAGGLNEQFF. The chain links TRBV11-2 to TRBJ2-1; 10 nucleotides line up with TRBD2. The CDR3 is made up of 16 amino acids. V trimming: 0 bases; J trimming: 6 bases; junction bases outside the gene matches: 5. Germline lookup yields CDR1 SGHAT and CDR2 FQNNGV.

The chain is built from TRBV5-6 and TRBJ1-4, with 7 nucleotides matching TRBD1. Trimming cost V 4 bases and J 8 bases; bases outside gene matches: 8. From germline, CDR1 is SGHDT and CDR2 YYEEEE. The CDR3 contains 14 residues. CDR3 sequence reads: CASSRTGVGEKLFF. The CDR3 DNA reads TGTGCCAGCAGCCGGACAGGAGTAGGCGAAAAACTGTTTTTT. Full variable domain (rest looked up from reference TRBV5-6 and TRBJ1-4): DAGVTQSPTHLIKTRGQQVTLRCSPKSGHDTVSWYQQALGQGPQFIFQYYEEEERQRGNFPDRFSGHQFPNYSSELNVNALLLGDSALYLCASSRTGVGEKLFFGSGTQLSVL.

V is TRBV14 and J is TRBJ2-4; tentatively, D is TRBD2 (6 bases). Germline CDR1 and CDR2: SGHDN and FVKESK. The CDR3 length is 13 residues. V shed 3 bases and J shed 11 bases, with 14 bases lying between them. For the CDR3, the DNA is TGTGCCAGCAGCCAGCGGGATTGGGATCTTCAGTACTTC. This encodes CASSQRDWDLQYF. Looking up the rest from reference TRBV14 and TRBJ2-4 gives the full variable domain: EAGVTQFPSHSVIEKGQTVTLRCDPISGHDNLYWYRRVMGKEIKFLLHFVKESKQDESGMPNNRFLAERTGGTYSTLKVQPAELEDSGVYFCASSQRDWDLQYFGAGTRLSVL.

The V call is TRBV3-1 (or the pseudogene TRBV3-2), the J call TRBJ1-2; 10 bases are shared with TRBD1. This CDR3 is built from 12 residues. The germline V gene encodes CDR1 LGHDT and CDR2 YNNKEL (reference sequence). The V and J ends lost 10 bases and 6 bases, in that order; junction bases with no gene match: 5. The CDR3 bases are TGTGCCACCTTGGACAGGGGGAATGGCTACACCTTC. Protein product: CATLDRGNGYTF.

This clone occurred once. The J gene is TRBJ2-1, the V gene TRBV3-1 (or the pseudogene TRBV3-2), with D maybe TRBD2 (5 bases). Trimming shortened V by 0 bases and J by 7 bases, and 16 bases separated the two germline ends. The germline gives CDR1 LGHDT, CDR2 YNNKEL (reference sequence). The CDR3 contains 16 residues. The chain's CDR3 is CASSQDLATPGNEQFF. The CDR3, as DNA: TGTGCCAGCAGCCAAGATTTAGCCACCCCGGGGAATGAGCAGTTCTTC.

This chain links TRBV5-4 with TRBJ2-3; TRBD1 might be the D (5 bases). There are 14 residues in the CDR3. Germline-derived CDR1 and CDR2 are SGHNT and YYREEE (reference sequence). The V end was cut by 6 bases, the J end by 6 bases, with 17 bases between. CDR3 sequence reads: CASNVRIGADTQYF. In DNA form, the CDR3 reads TGTGCCAGCAACGTTCGAATAGGGGCCGATACGCAGTATTTT.

The table lists this clone with a few counts. This chain connects TRBV27 to TRBJ1-1; tentative D call: TRBD1 (6 bases). The CDR3 runs 13 residues. CDR1 MNHEY and CDR2 SMNVEV come from the germline V gene (reference sequence). V lost 9 bases to trimming and J lost 3 bases, with 14 bases between them. CDR3 nucleotide sequence: TGTGCCAGTCATCCAGGGACACACACTGAAGCTTTCTTT. Its translation: CASHPGTHTEAFF.

Turning to this clone: Distinct nucleotide sequences in the sample also encode this CDR3. The genes are TRBV5-1 and TRBJ2-7; the match to TRBD1 covers 7 bases. Germline values: CDR1 SGHRS, CDR2 YFSETQ. The junction had 3 bases not matched to a gene; V was cut back by 0 bases and J by 3 bases. The CDR3 is 14 amino acids. CDR3 sequence: CASSLAGDSYEQYF. CDR3 in DNA: TGCGCCAGCAGCTTGGCCGGGGACAGCTACGAGCAGTACTTC.

In its sample, this clone was seen once. The V gene is TRBV10-3, the J gene TRBJ1-1, with D maybe TRBD1 (5 bases). V gave up 6 bases and J gave up 3 bases, with 14 bases separating them. The germline V gene has CDR1 ENHRY and CDR2 SYGVKD. CDR3 size: 14 residues. The CDR3 is CAISREGQYTEAFF. The CDR3 DNA sequence: TGTGCCATCAGCAGGGAAGGGCAGTACACTGAAGCTTTCTTT.

The chain is built from TRBV3-1 (or the pseudogene TRBV3-2) and TRBJ2-1, with TRBD2 matching 8 bases. In germline, CDR1 is LGHDT, CDR2 YNNKEL (reference sequence). The length of the CDR3 is 14 residues. V was clipped by 3 bases and J by 5 bases; unmatched bases: 3. The CDR3 is CASSQNSGNNEQFF. The CDR3 DNA reads TGTGCCAGCAGCCAGAATAGCGGGAACAATGAGCAGTTCTTC.

The table lists this clone with a count of one. The chain employs TRBV9 and TRBJ2-3, with D possibly being TRBD2 (5 bases). This CDR3 has 14 residues. The V end was cut by 0 bases, the J end by 4 bases, with 9 bases between. CDR1 and CDR2 from the germline V gene are SGDLS and YYNGEE. The CDR3 DNA reads as TGTGCCAGCAGCGTAGTGGGAGCCGCAGATACGCAGTATTTT. Translated: CASSVVGAADTQYF. The full variable domain, its missing parts supplied by reference TRBV9 and TRBJ2-3, is DSGVTQTPKHLITATGQRVTLRCSPRSGDLSVYWYQQSLDQGLQFLIQYYNGEERAKGNILERFSAQQFPDLHSELNLSSLELGDSALYFCASSVVGAADTQYFGPGTRLTVL.

V is TRBV6-5 and J is TRBJ1-4; no clear D gene. V lost 6 bases, J lost 4 bases, and 12 bases lay in between. The germline CDR1 and CDR2 sequences are MNHEY and SVGAGI. This CDR3 has 14 amino acids. CDR3 DNA sequence: TGTGCCAGCAGCCTCCGGGTCTTTAATGAAAAACTGTTTTTT. Translation gives CASSLRVFNEKLFF.

The V gene is TRBV9, the J gene TRBJ2-1; no definite D call. Germline V CDR1 and CDR2: SGDLS, YYNGEE. The CDR3 has 13 residues. The V end was cut by 0 bases, the J end by 10 bases, with 11 bases between. The CDR3, as DNA: TGTGCCAGCAGCGTAGCGTTGGGCCAGGAGCAGTTCTTC. Residues: CASSVALGQEQFF.

The chain recombines TRBV11-2 with TRBJ2-2; maybe TRBD2 (5 bases). Between the trimmed V and J ends, which lost 0 bases and 5 bases, there was a span of 7 bases. The CDR3 extends over 14 amino acids. Germline CDR1 SGHAT, CDR2 FQNNGV. The CDR3: CASSLDPGTGELFF. CDR3 in DNA: TGTGCCAGCAGCTTAGATCCGGGGACCGGGGAGCTGTTTTTT.

This rearrangement joins TRBV6-5 to TRBJ1-4; TRBD1 agrees at 7 bases. With V trimmed by 4 bases and J by 7 bases, 6 bases remained unmatched. This CDR3 contains 14 residues. The germline V gene has CDR1 MNHEY and CDR2 SVGAGI. CDR3 region: CASSFRQGGEKLFF. DNA of the CDR3: TGTGCCAGCAGTTTTCGACAGGGAGGTGAAAAACTGTTTTTT.

V and J are TRBV29-1 and TRBJ1-3, with TRBD1 matching over 7 bases. Germline-derived CDR1 and CDR2 are SQVTM and ANQGSEA. V shed 7 bases and J 1 base; nucleotides not matched to a gene: 4. The CDR3 has 13 amino acids. The CDR3 bases are TGCAGCGCCGGGACAGTTTCTGGAAACACCATATATTTT. Translating gives CSAGTVSGNTIYF.

The J gene is TRBJ2-7, the V gene TRBV12-5; D might be TRBD2 (5 bases). Germline V gene sequence: CDR1 LGHNT, CDR2 FRNRAP. This CDR3 spans 13 amino acids. V lost 0 bases and J 6 bases, leaving 9 bases between the germline ends. The CDR3 protein is CASGLVMGAEQYF. For the CDR3, the DNA is TGTGCTAGTGGTTTGGTAATGGGAGCCGAGCAGTACTTC.

V usage is TRBV5-5 and J usage is TRBJ2-7, with 9 bases aligning to TRBD2. V trimming: 2 bases; J trimming: 4 bases; junction bases outside the gene matches: 13. Germline assignment: CDR1 SGHKS and CDR2 YYEKEE (reference sequence). This CDR3 spans 17 amino acids. In DNA form, the CDR3 reads TGTGCCAGCAGCTTTTGGACTCGCGGGAGGGGGGGATACGAGCAGTACTTC. It translates to CASSFWTRGRGGYEQYF.

In its sample, this clone was seen once. The chain links TRBV12-3 or TRBV12-4 to TRBJ1-5; no reliable D call. CDR3 length equals 13 residues. Trimming left V 7 bases short and J 4 bases short, with 11 bases between. CDR3 residues: CASKFTANQPQHF. CDR3 bases: TGTGCCAGCAAATTCACAGCAAATCAGCCCCAGCATTTT.

The chain joins TRBV5-1 to TRBJ2-3; TRBD2 agrees at 10 bases. Germline V gene lookup returns CDR1 SGHRS and CDR2 YFSETQ. The CDR3 loop spans 15 amino acids. J was trimmed by 2 bases and V by 7 bases; bases with no gene match: 7. CDR3 region: CASSSGRDPTDTQYF. CDR3 coding DNA: TGCGCCAGCTCAAGCGGGAGGGATCCCACAGATACGCAGTATTTT.

J is TRBJ1-1 and V is TRBV7-9; 7 positions match TRBD1. The CDR3 spans 14 residues. CDR1 SEHNR and CDR2 FQNEAQ come from the germline V gene (reference sequence). Germline trimming cut 5 bases from V and 4 bases from J; bases unmatched to any gene: 7. Written as DNA, the CDR3 is TGTGCCAGCAGCGCACAGGGGATCGGCACTGAAGCTTTCTTT. It translates to CASSAQGIGTEAFF.